The 22 T cell receptor beta chains given below trace back to one sample, sequenced in a study of shared clonotypes between healthy human individuals. The method was immunoSEQ multiplex PCR; TCRdb's version includes in-frame clones alone and lacks a portion of them. Among about 660,000 clones listed, 74% were seen once. Sequencing was performed on memory CD4+ T cells sorted from blood. Documented subset: CD45RA-negative fraction. These TCRs come from a woman in her twenties or thirties in good health.

With respect to this clone: Other DNA sequences of this sample code for an identical CDR3. CDR3 in amino acids: CASSLLQETQYF. In nucleotides, the CDR3 is TGCGCCAGCAGCTTGTTACAAGAGACCCAGTACTTC. V is TRBV5-1 and J is TRBJ2-5; no reliable D call. The CDR3 extends over 12 amino acids. Germline assignment: CDR1 SGHRS and CDR2 YFSETQ. V was trimmed by 1 base and J by 2 bases, leaving 3 bases between them.

The chain combines TRBV20-1 with TRBJ2-1, with D uncertain. CDR1 and CDR2 (germline): DFQATT, SNEGSKA (reference sequence). Trimming shortened V by 1 base and J by 9 bases, and 7 bases separated the two germline ends. The CDR3 contains 11 residues. The DNA for the CDR3 is TGCAGTGCTAGAGCGGCGGTTGAGCAGTTCTTC. It specifies CSARAAVEQFF.

V usage is TRBV7-2 and J usage is TRBJ2-2, with 9 bases lining up with TRBD1. The CDR3 has 16 amino acids. With 5 bases clipped from V and 6 bases from J, the junction kept 10 bases outside the gene matches. Per the germline V gene, CDR1 is SGHTA and CDR2 is FQGNSA. This CDR3 reads CASSGQGQGWPGELFF. CDR3 in DNA: TGTGCCAGCAGCGGGCAAGGACAGGGGTGGCCCGGGGAGCTGTTTTTT.

The chain combines TRBV19 with TRBJ1-3; D not resolved. CDR3 length equals 13 residues. Germline V lookup: CDR1 LNHDA, CDR2 SQIVND (reference sequence). V lost 8 bases and J 0 bases, leaving 8 bases between the germline ends. The CDR3 is CASVRGSGNTIYF. CDR3 sequence (DNA): TGTGCCAGTGTCCGGGGCTCTGGAAACACCATATATTTT.

The chain joins TRBV19 to TRBJ2-2; possibly TRBD1 or TRBD2 for D (5 bases each). V lost 0 bases, J lost 5 bases, and 13 bases lay in between. CDR3 size: 16 residues. Germline CDR1 reads LNHDA; CDR2 reads SQIVND (reference sequence). In DNA form, the CDR3 reads TGTGCCAGTAGTATAGATGGGACGAGAGGGACCGGGGAGCTGTTTTTT. Its translation: CASSIDGTRGTGELFF.

This chain links TRBV5-1 with TRBJ1-4; D call uncertain. Germline V gene data show CDR1 as SGHRS and CDR2 as YFSETQ. Trimming cost V 6 bases and J 5 bases, with 17 bases left between them. This CDR3 is built from 15 residues. The CDR3 is CASTRLGSPNEKLFF. CDR3 coding DNA: TGCGCCAGCACCCGGCTGGGCAGCCCAAATGAAAAACTGTTTTTT.

The chain joins TRBV5-1 to TRBJ1-1; a possible D gene is TRBD1 (6 bases). There are 16 residues in the CDR3. The V and J ends lost 4 bases and 4 bases respectively, with 20 bases between them. The germline V gene encodes CDR1 SGHRS and CDR2 YFSETQ. The chain's CDR3 is CASSPMTQGLSTEAFF. The DNA of the CDR3 is TGCGCCAGCAGCCCAATGACGCAGGGGCTGAGCACTGAAGCTTTCTTT.

The chain couples TRBV6-1 to TRBJ2-7; D might be TRBD1 (5 bases). V dropped 7 bases and J dropped 6 bases, with 10 bases sitting between them. CDR1 and CDR2 from the germline V gene are MNHNS and SASEGT. This CDR3 is 11 amino acids long. CDR3 sequence reads: CASTMQGEQYF. In nucleotides, the CDR3 is TGTGCCAGCACCATGCAGGGCGAGCAGTACTTC.

The J gene is TRBJ1-1, the V gene TRBV18, with D unclear. The length of the CDR3 is 16 residues. The ends were cut back, 0 bases at V and 0 bases at J, with 11 bases in the middle. The germline gives CDR1 KGHSH, CDR2 LQKENI. CDR3 region: CASSPPGRLVNTEAFF. CDR3 DNA: TGTGCCAGCTCACCACCGGGTCGCCTCGTGAACACTGAAGCTTTCTTT.

V is TRBV2 and J is TRBJ1-5, with a tentative D call TRBD1 (5 bases). This CDR3 is built from 13 residues. V shed 10 bases and J shed 6 bases, with 16 bases lying between them. In germline, CDR1 is SNHLY, CDR2 FYNNEI. DNA of the CDR3: TGTGCCATCAGGGTGGAGGGCGGTCAGCCCCAGCATTTT. This gives the protein CAIRVEGGQPQHF.

In its sample, this clone was seen a few times. The J gene is TRBJ2-7, the V gene TRBV28, with TRBD1 matching 7 bases. In germline, CDR1 is MDHEN, CDR2 SYDVKM. The V and J ends lost 0 bases and 5 bases, in that order; junction bases with no gene match: 4. There are 14 residues in the CDR3. The DNA of the CDR3 is TGTGCCAGCAGTTTATGGACAGGGAGCAACGAGCAGTACTTC. Protein sequence: CASSLWTGSNEQYF.

This clone was recorded once. V and J are TRBV2 and TRBJ2-3; D uncertain. This CDR3 has 11 amino acids. Germline CDR1 SNHLY, CDR2 FYNNEI. V was clipped by 9 bases and J by 6 bases, with 10 bases between them. CDR3 sequence: CARSTGDTQYF. CDR3 in DNA: TGTGCCAGGTCTACCGGGGATACGCAGTATTTT.

The chain recombines TRBV11-2 with TRBJ1-2; D is unresolved. Germline lookup yields CDR1 SGHAT and CDR2 FQNNGV. CDR3 length: 11 residues. V lost 10 bases and J lost 4, with 10 bases in between. This chain's CDR3 is CAIGETYGYTF. CDR3 DNA: TGTGCCATCGGCGAAACCTATGGCTACACCTTC.

This clone was observed at least ten times. The chain links TRBV11-2 to TRBJ1-1, with TRBD1 matching over 9 bases. In germline, CDR1 is SGHAT, CDR2 FQNNGV. The CDR3 contains 14 residues. V lost 6 bases to trimming and J lost 5 bases; unmatched junction nucleotides: 7. CDR3 sequence: CASRQGTGSTEAFF. The CDR3, as DNA: TGTGCCAGCAGACAAGGGACAGGGAGTACTGAAGCTTTCTTT.

The chain combines TRBV7-2 with TRBJ2-7; D perhaps matches TRBD2 (6 bases). The CDR3 is 13 residues long. Trimming pared 4 bases from V and 2 bases from J, leaving 9 bases between. The V gene's germline CDR1 is SGHTA and CDR2 FQGNSA. CDR3 in amino acids: CASSSQRAYEQYF. The DNA of the CDR3 is TGTGCCAGCAGCTCCCAGCGGGCCTACGAGCAGTACTTC.

V is TRBV18 and J is TRBJ1-2; TRBD1 matches 7 bases. Germline CDR1 reads KGHSH; CDR2 reads LQKENI. Trimming removed 5 bases from V and 2 bases from J; junction bases left unmatched: 5. This CDR3 is built from 14 residues. CDR3 sequence (DNA): TGTGCCAGCTCAGGACAGACAGGGAACTATGGCTACACCTTC. This gives the protein CASSGQTGNYGYTF.

This clone was recorded once. The CDR3 protein is CAWSGWQGRQTQYF. CDR3 nucleotide sequence: TGTGCCTGGAGTGGGTGGCAGGGACGTCAGACCCAGTACTTC. The V gene is TRBV30, the J gene TRBJ2-5, with D perhaps given as TRBD1 or TRBD2 (5 bases each). The V gene's germline CDR1 is GTSNPN and CDR2 SVGIG (reference sequence). This CDR3 has 14 residues. V gave up 1 base and J gave up 6 bases, with 15 bases separating them.

The chain links TRBV7-9 to TRBJ2-2; TRBD1 is a possible D gene (6 bases). The V gene's germline CDR1 is SEHNR and CDR2 FQNEAQ (reference sequence). Between the trimmed V and J ends, which lost 5 bases and 0 bases, there was a span of 22 bases. The length of the CDR3 is 19 residues. DNA for the CDR3: TGTGCCAGCAGCGACGGGACAAGACAAAACCCGGCGAACACCGGGGAGCTGTTTTTT. This translates into CASSDGTRQNPANTGELFF. Complete variable domain (other parts from reference TRBV7-9 and TRBJ2-2): DTGVSQNPRHKITKRGQNVTFRCDPISEHNRLYWYRQTLGQGPEFLTYFQNEAQLEKSRLLSDRFSAERPKGSFSTLEIQRTEQGDSAMYLCASSDGTRQNPANTGELFFGEGSRLTVL.

The CDR3 bases are TGTGCCAGCAGTGAAGGGGGGGCAGCCATAAAACGATCCTACGAGCAGTACTTC. It is translated as CASSEGGAAIKRSYEQYF. The chain carries TRBV6-1 and TRBJ2-7, with D perhaps TRBD1 or TRBD2 (6 bases each). Germline-derived CDR1 and CDR2 are MNHNS and SASEGT. The V end was cut by 1 base, the J end by 1 base, with 20 bases between. CDR3 size: 18 residues.

As regards this clone: A single base is all that separates this from a far larger clone, so a read error is likely. The identical CDR3 is also encoded by other nucleotide sequences in the sample. The V and J genes are TRBV11-2 and TRBJ2-3, with D hard to call. V lost 5 bases and J 2 bases, leaving 5 bases between the germline ends. Per the germline V gene, CDR1 is SGHAT and CDR2 is FQNNGV. The CDR3 is 12 residues long. This chain's CDR3 is CASSPYTDTQYF. As DNA, the CDR3 is TGTGCCAGCAGCCCATACACAGATACGCAGTATTTT.

The chain recombines TRBV11-2 with TRBJ1-4, with a tentative D call TRBD1 (5 bases). Trimming stripped 6 bases from V and 4 bases from J, with 15 bases between. The CDR3 is 15 residues long. CDR1 SGHAT and CDR2 FQNNGV come from the germline V gene. The CDR3 sequence is CASSFRGPSNEKLFF. In DNA form, the CDR3 reads TGTGCCAGCAGTTTTAGGGGTCCGAGTAATGAAAAACTGTTTTTT. Variable domain in full (rest from reference TRBV11-2 and TRBJ1-4): EAGVAQSPRYKIIEKRQSVAFWCNPISGHATLYWYQQILGQGPKLLIQFQNNGVVDDSQLPKDRFSAERLKGVDSTLKIQPAKLEDSAVYLCASSFRGPSNEKLFFGSGTQLSVL.

V and J are TRBV19 and TRBJ2-2; D may correspond to TRBD1 or TRBD2 (5 bases each). Germline V gene sequence: CDR1 LNHDA, CDR2 SQIVND (reference sequence). The V gene lost 10 bases and the J gene lost 0 bases, with 24 bases spanning the gap. CDR3 length: 18 residues. The chain's CDR3 is CATPRVPKRGANTGELFF. The CDR3 nucleotides read TGTGCCACCCCGAGGGTACCTAAGAGGGGCGCGAACACCGGGGAGCTGTTTTTT.